This T cell receptor beta chain derives from a study of cytomegalovirus exposure and HLA in healthy donors. Overall study results and limits: When presence/absence was analysed, sequencing depth was taken to be roughly uniform across donors. The classifier reportedly diagnosed cytomegalovirus status with high specificity and sensitivity.

PCR primers comprised 60 Vbeta and 13 Jbeta primers. Measured with immunoSEQ multiplex PCR; TCRdb has only the in-frame clones, and not every one. The sample holds approximately 190,000 clones; 80% are singletons and the top ten take 6.3%. Worth noting for this clone: What it recognizes is unknown.

V trimming: 3 bases; J trimming: 5 bases; junction bases outside the gene matches: 8. The CDR3 runs 15 residues. The germline gives CDR1 SNHLY, CDR2 FYNNEI. Sequencing input: PBMCs. The chain uses TRBV2 and TRBJ2-5; TRBD2 matches at 8 bases. This clonotype was obtained from a man aged 35-49 years in good health and CMV-seropositive. The CDR3 DNA is TGTGCCAGCAGTGAGGCTAGCGGGTGGGGGGAGACCCAGTACTTC. Its translation: CASSEASGWGETQYF.